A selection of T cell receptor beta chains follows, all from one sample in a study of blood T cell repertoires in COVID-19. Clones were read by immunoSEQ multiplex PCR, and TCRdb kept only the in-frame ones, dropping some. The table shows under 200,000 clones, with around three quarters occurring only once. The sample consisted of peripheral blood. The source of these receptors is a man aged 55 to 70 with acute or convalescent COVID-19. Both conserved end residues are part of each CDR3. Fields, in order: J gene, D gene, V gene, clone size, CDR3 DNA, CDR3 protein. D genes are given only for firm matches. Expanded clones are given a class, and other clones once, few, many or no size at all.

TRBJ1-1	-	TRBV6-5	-	TGTGCCAGCAGCCTTACAGGGAATGGCGCTGAAGCTTTCTTT	CASSLTGNGAEAFF
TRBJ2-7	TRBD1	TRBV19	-	TGTGCCAGTAGTGCCTGGACAGGTTCTCCCTACGAGCAGTACTTC	CASSAWTGSPYEQYF
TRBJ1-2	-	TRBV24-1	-	TGTGCCACCAGTGTGGGCAGCTTTTTCGGCTACACCTTC	CATSVGSFFGYTF
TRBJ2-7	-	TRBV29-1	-	TGCAGCGTTGAGGCAGGTAATTCCCACGAGCAGTACTTC	CSVEAGNSHEQYF
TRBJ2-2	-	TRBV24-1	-	TGTGCCACCAGTGATTCAAACGCGGCGAACACCGGGGAGCTGTTTTTT	CATSDSNAANTGELFF
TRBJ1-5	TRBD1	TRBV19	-	TGTGCCAGTAGTGGGACAGGGGGCTTTCAGCCCCAGCATTTT	CASSGTGGFQPQHF
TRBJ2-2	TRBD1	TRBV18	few	TGTGCCAGCTCACCACCGGGACAGGGGCCCCGGAACACCGGGGAGCTGTTTTTT	CASSPPGQGPRNTGELFF
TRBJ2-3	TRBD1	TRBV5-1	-	TGCGCCAGCAGCAACAGGGGAGATACGCAGTATTTT	CASSNRGDTQYF
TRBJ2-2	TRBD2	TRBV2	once	TGTGCCAGCAGTCCCTTTGGCCCAAGCGGGGGGCCGAACGGGGAGCTGTTTTTT	CASSPFGPSGGPNGELFF
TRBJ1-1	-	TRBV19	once	TGTGCCACCAGACGGGGGAACACTGAAGCTTTCTTT	CATRRGNTEAFF
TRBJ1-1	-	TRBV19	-	TGTGCCAGTACCCAGGGTTTTGCTGAAGCTTTCTTT	CASTQGFAEAFF
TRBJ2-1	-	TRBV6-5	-	TGTGCCAGCAGTTACTCGGGAGGGGGGGCCTACAATGAGCAGTTCTTC	CASSYSGGGAYNEQFF
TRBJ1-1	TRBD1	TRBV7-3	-	TGTGCCAGCAGCTCACGACAGGGGGCCACTGAAGCTTTCTTT	CASSSRQGATEAFF
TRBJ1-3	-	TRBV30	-	TGTGCCCGGGGGGCTACTGGAAACACCATATATTTT	CARGATGNTIYF
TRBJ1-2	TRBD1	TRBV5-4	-	TGTGCCAGCAGCCAGGGACAGGAGTATGGCTACACCTTC	CASSQGQEYGYTF
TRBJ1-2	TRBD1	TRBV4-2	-	TGTGCCAGCAGCCAAGGAGTGCGGGACAGAAACTATGGCTACACCTTC	CASSQGVRDRNYGYTF
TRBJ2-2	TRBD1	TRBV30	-	TGTGCCTGGAGTTTTACAGGGGTTACCGGGGAGCTGTTTTTT	CAWSFTGVTGELFF
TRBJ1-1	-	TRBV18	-	TGTGCCAGCTCACCCCCTATAAAGATTGAAGCTTTCTTT	CASSPPIKIEAFF
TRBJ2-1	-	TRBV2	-	TGTGCCAGCAGTCGGGACAACAATGAGCAGTTCTTC	CASSRDNNEQFF
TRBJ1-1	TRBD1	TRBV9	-	TGTGCCAGCAGCGTATATCGACAGGGAAACACTGAAGCTTTCTTT	CASSVYRQGNTEAFF
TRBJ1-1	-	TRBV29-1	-	TGCAGCGTTGAACAGGGGCGGAACACTGAAGCTTTCTTT	CSVEQGRNTEAFF
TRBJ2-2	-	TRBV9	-	TGTGCCAGCAGCGTAGAGGAGGGGTCGTACACCGGGGAGCTGTTTTTT	CASSVEEGSYTGELFF
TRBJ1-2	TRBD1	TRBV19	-	TGTGCCAGTAGTATAGATAGGGGGCTTCGCTATGGCTACACCTTC	CASSIDRGLRYGYTF
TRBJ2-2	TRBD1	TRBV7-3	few	TGTGCCAGCAGCCAGGACAGGGGGTTGAACACCGGGGAGCTGTTTTTT	CASSQDRGLNTGELFF
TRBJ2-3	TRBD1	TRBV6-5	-	TGTGCCAGCAGGTCCGGGACAGACTACACAGATACGCAGTATTTT	CASRSGTDYTDTQYF
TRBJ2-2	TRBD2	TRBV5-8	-	TGTGCCAGCAGCCTAACTAGCGGGGGGAACACCGGGGAGCTGTTTTTT	CASSLTSGGNTGELFF